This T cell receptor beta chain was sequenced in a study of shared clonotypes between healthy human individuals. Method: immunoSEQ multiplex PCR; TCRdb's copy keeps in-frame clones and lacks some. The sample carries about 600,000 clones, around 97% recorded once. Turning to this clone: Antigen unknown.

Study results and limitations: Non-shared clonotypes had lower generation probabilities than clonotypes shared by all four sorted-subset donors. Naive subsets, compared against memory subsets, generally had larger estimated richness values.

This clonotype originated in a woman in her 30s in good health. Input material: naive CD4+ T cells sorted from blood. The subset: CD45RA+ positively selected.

The CDR3 nucleotides are TGTGCCAGCAGTGCATTTTTCATAGGACAGGGGGCTAAGAAAAACTCCTACGAGCAGTACTTC. Its protein product is CASSAFFIGQGAKKNSYEQYF. The chain joins TRBV28 to TRBJ2-7; 11 bases line up with TRBD1. The CDR3 covers 21 residues. The V gene end was trimmed by 5 bases and the J gene end by 0 bases; junction bases not matched to a gene: 21. The germline CDR1 and CDR2 sequences are MDHEN and SYDVKM.